This TCR beta chain was recovered during a study of cytomegalovirus exposure and HLA in healthy donors. Regarding the study as a whole: As was reported, the classifier diagnosed cytomegalovirus status with high specificity and sensitivity. TCR beta V- and J-gene trimming, according to a later analysis, was linked to a missense DCLRE1C variant. In an earlier analysis, productive rearrangement rates for most beta V segments clustered near 87% or 30%.

On this clone: Its specificity is unknown.

CDR3 length: 16 amino acids. V shed 1 base, J shed 4 bases, and the junction held 4 bases outside the gene matches. Germline lookup yields CDR1 SGDLS and CDR2 YYNGEE. The PCR ran on 60 Vbeta and 13 Jbeta primers. The assay was immunoSEQ multiplex PCR, and TCRdb's table has in-frame clones only and misses some. The sample records 120,000 or so clones, over 70% being singletons. The receptor was derived from a man younger than 35 in good health and CMV-seropositive. V and J are TRBV9 and TRBJ1-3; 11 nucleotides line up with TRBD1. Sequencing was done on a sample of PBMCs. The DNA for the CDR3 is TGTGCCAGCAGCGTATCGGACAGGGGGCGGGGAAACACCATATATTTT. It translates to CASSVSDRGRGNTIYF.